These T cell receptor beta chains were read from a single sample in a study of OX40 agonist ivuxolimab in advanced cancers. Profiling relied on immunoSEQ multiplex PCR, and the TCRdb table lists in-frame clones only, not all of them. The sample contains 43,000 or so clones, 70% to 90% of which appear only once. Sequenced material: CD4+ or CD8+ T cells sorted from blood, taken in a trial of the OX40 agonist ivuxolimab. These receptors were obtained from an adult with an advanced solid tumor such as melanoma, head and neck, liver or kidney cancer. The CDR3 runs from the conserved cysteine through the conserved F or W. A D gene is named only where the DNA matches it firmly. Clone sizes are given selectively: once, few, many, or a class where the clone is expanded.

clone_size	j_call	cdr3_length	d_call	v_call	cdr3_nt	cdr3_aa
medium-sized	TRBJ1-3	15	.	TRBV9	TGTGCCAGCAGCGCAGAGGGGTTCTCTGGAAACACCATATATTTT	CASSAEGFSGNTIYF
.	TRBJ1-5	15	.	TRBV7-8	TGTGCCAGCAGCTTAGTGGGGGATGGCAATCAGCCCCAGCATTTT	CASSLVGDGNQPQHF
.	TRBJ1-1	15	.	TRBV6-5	TGTGCCAGCAGACCCCCGGGGGGGATGAACACTGAAGCTTTCTTT	CASRPPGGMNTEAFF
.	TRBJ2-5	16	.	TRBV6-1	TGTGCCAGCAGTGAAGCGGGTGGAGGAGGGTGGGAGACCCAGTACTTC	CASSEAGGGGWETQYF
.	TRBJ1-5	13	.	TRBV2	TGTGCCAGCTCCCCCCCAAATCGTCAGCCCCAGCATTTT	CASSPPNRQPQHF
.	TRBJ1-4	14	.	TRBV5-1	TGCGCCAGCAGCGTGGGGGGCCCAAATGAAAAACTGTTTTTT	CASSVGGPNEKLFF
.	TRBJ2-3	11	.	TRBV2	TGTGCCAGCAAGGACACAGATACGCAGTATTTT	CASKDTDTQYF
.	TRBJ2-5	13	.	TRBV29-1	TGCAGCGTCTGGACGCGCCAGCAAGAGACCCAGTACTTC	CSVWTRQQETQYF
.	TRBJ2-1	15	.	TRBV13	TGTGCCAGCAGCTTGGGGGACCCCGCTTACAATGAGCAGTTCTTC	CASSLGDPAYNEQFF
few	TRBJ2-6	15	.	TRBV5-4	TGTGCCAGCAGCCTAACAGCGGGCGGGGCCAACGTCCTGACTTTC	CASSLTAGGANVLTF
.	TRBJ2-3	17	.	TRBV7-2	TGTGCCAGCAGCTTAACCCCCTTCAGACTGGCGGGAGATACGCAGTATTTT	CASSLTPFRLAGDTQYF
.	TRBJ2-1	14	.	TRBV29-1	TGCAGCTTTCGGGACACCCTTATGTACAATGAGCAGTTCTTC	CSFRDTLMYNEQFF
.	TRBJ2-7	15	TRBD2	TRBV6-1	TGTGCCAGCAGCGGCACGACTAGCACCTCCTACGAGCAGTACTTC	CASSGTTSTSYEQYF
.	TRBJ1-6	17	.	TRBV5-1	TGCGCCAGCAGCGCCGGTTCGGGGGGACGAGACAATTCACCCCTCCACTTT	CASSAGSGGRDNSPLHF
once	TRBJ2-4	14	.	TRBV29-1	TGCAGCGTTCAAGTCTCCGGAGCCAAAAACATTCAGTACTTC	CSVQVSGAKNIQYF
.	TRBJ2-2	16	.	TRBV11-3	TGTGCCAGCACCCTAGATTCCGGGATGAACACCGGGGAGCTGTTTTTT	CASTLDSGMNTGELFF
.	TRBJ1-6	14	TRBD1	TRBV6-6	TGTGCCAGCAGCCACGGGACAGGGCTGTCACCCCTCCACTTT	CASSHGTGLSPLHF
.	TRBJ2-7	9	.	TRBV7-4	TGTGCCAGGACCCGAATGGCGTACTTC	CARTRMAYF
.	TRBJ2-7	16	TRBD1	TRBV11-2	TGTGCCAGCAGCTTAGTCCGCGGGACAGGATGGTACGAGCAGTACTTC	CASSLVRGTGWYEQYF
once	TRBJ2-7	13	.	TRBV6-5	TGTGCCAGCAGCTACAGGTACTCCTACGAGCAGTACTTC	CASSYRYSYEQYF
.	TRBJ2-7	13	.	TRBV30	TGTGCCTGGAGTAACCTGGGGAACTACGAGCAGTACTTC	CAWSNLGNYEQYF
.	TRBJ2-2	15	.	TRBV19	TGTGCCACCTCTAAAGGGACGTCGAACACCGGGGAGCTGTTTTTT	CATSKGTSNTGELFF
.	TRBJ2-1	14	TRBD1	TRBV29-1	TGCAGCGTTGAAGAGGGACAGGCCTACAATGAGCAGTTCTTC	CSVEEGQAYNEQFF
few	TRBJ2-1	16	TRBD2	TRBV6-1	TGTGCCAGCAGTGAAGGTGGAAGCGGGAGAAGCAATGAGCAGTTCTTC	CASSEGGSGRSNEQFF
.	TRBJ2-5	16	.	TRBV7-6	TGTGCCAGCAGCTTAGCGCCCGGGAGACAGGGCGAGACCCAGTACTTC	CASSLAPGRQGETQYF
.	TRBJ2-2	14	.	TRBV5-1	TGCGCCAGCAGCTTGGGCTTTAACACCGGGGAGCTGTTTTTT	CASSLGFNTGELFF
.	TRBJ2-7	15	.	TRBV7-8	TGTGCCAGCAGCTTAGGTCAGGGGACGGTGTACGAGCAGTACTTC	CASSLGQGTVYEQYF
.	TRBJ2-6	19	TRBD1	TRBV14	TGTGCCAGCAGCCAACGACCGGGACAGGGTTATTCTGGGGCCAACGTCCTGACTTTC	CASSQRPGQGYSGANVLTF
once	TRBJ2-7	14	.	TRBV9	TGTGCCAGCAGCCCGGGTCCTCCCCCATACGAGCAGTACTTC	CASSPGPPPYEQYF
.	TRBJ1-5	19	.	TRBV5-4	TGTGCCAGCAGCCGATTAATGGGGGCCGCCCCATATAGCAATCAGCCCCAGCATTTT	CASSRLMGAAPYSNQPQHF
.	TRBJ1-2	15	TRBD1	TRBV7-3	TGTGCCAGCAGCCGAACCGACAGGGATGGCTATGGCTACACCTTC	CASSRTDRDGYGYTF
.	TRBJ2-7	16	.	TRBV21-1	TGTGCCAGCAGCAAAATAAGACGAGAATCTTTTATGGAGCAGTACTTC	CASSKIRRESFMEQYF
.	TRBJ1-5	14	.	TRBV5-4	TGTGCCAGCAGCTCGAACTGGAACAATCAGCCCCAGCATTTT	CASSSNWNNQPQHF
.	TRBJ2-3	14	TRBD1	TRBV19	TGTGCCAGCAGACAGGGGGGAAACACAGATACGCAGTATTTT	CASRQGGNTDTQYF
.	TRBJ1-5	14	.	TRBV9	TGTGCCAGCAGCACAGACGGGGGCAATCAGCCCCAGCATTTT	CASSTDGGNQPQHF
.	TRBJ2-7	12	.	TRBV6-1	TGTGCCAGCAGTGAAACTAGCTACGAGCAGTACTTC	CASSETSYEQYF
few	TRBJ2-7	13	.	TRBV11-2	TGTGCCAGCAGCTTAGAGGGGGCCTACGAGCAGTACTTC	CASSLEGAYEQYF
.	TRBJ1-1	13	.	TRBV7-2	TGTGCCAGCAGTGGGGTATTTTGCACTGAAGCTTTCTTT	CASSGVFCTEAFF
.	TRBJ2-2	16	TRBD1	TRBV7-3	TGTGCCAGCAGCTTAACTCCGACAGGGCAAGCCGGGGAGCTGTTTTTT	CASSLTPTGQAGELFF
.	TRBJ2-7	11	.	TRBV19	TGTGCCAGTAGTACGGGCAGCGAGCGGTACTTC	CASSTGSERYF
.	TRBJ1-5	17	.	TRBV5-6	TGTGCCAGCAGCTTTTTCCGGCAGGGTATTAGCAATCAGCCCCAGCATTTT	CASSFFRQGISNQPQHF
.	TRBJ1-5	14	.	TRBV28	TGTGCCAGCAGTTTATCGTCATATAATCAGCCCCAGCATTTT	CASSLSSYNQPQHF
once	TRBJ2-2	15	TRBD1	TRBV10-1	TGCGCCAGCAGTCCGGACAGGGTACGCACCGGGGAGCTGTTTTTT	CASSPDRVRTGELFF
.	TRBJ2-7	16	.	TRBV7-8	TGTGCCAGCAGCCAGCGGCTAGGACCCATGGACCACGAGCAGTACTTC	CASSQRLGPMDHEQYF
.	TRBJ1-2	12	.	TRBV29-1	TGCAGCGTTGAAAGACCGAAGTCAGGCTACACCTTC	CSVERPKSGYTF
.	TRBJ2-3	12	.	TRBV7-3	TGTGCCAGCGGGGACTCCGCCGATACGCAGTATTTT	CASGDSADTQYF
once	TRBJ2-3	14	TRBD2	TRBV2	TGTGCCAGCAAGACTAGCGGGGGGGTAGATACGCAGTATTTT	CASKTSGGVDTQYF
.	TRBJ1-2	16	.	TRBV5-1	TGCGCCAGCAGCTGGGAGCCCAGGACAGCATTGTATGGCTACACCTTC	CASSWEPRTALYGYTF
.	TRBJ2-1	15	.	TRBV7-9	TGTGCCAGCAGCTCCCCCTCTCGGGGAAGGAATGAGCAGTTCTTC	CASSSPSRGRNEQFF